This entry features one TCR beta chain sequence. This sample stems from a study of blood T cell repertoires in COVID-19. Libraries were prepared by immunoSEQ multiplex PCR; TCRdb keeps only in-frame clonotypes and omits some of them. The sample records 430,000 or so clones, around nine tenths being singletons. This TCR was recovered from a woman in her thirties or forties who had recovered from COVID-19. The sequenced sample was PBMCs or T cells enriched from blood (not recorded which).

This CDR3 is CASRTSGSHPEAFF. In nucleotides, the CDR3 is TGTGCCAGCAGAACGTCCGGGAGCCACCCCGAAGCTTTCTTT. The chain links TRBV6-5 to TRBJ1-1; D is ambiguous. The V and J ends lost 6 bases and 8 bases respectively, with 19 bases between them. The CDR3 has 14 amino acids. Germline assignment: CDR1 MNHEY and CDR2 SVGAGI.